What follows describes a single T cell receptor (beta chain). The antigen remains unidentified. Trimming pared 2 bases from V and 0 bases from J, leaving 11 bases between. Germline CDR1 and CDR2: MNHNY and SVGAGI (reference sequence). The CDR3 extends over 16 amino acids. The data were obtained in a study of shared clonotypes between healthy human individuals. Study-level information: The cohort had a couple of women and a few men, ages 18 to 49.

Ten immunoSEQ deep assay plates were used by the authors to sequence unsorted PBMC DNA. Clones were sequenced by immunoSEQ multiplex PCR, and TCRdb holds only the in-frame ones, with some missing. The table lists 550,000 to 600,000 clones, roughly 72% of them singletons. Study observations and caveats: Researchers sampled blood only, noting tissue repertoires likely differ. It was expected that sequencing depth would affect clonotype sharing among donors.

Sequenced: PBMCs. The receptor's source is a woman between 35 and 50 years old in good health. Some clones in this sample may be carry-over from other donors' samples. The chain joins TRBV6-6 to TRBJ1-3; possibly TRBD1 for D (5 bases). Written as DNA, the CDR3 is TGTGCCAGCAGTTACCGCGGACAAGTCTCTGGAAACACCATATATTTT. Residues: CASSYRGQVSGNTIYF.